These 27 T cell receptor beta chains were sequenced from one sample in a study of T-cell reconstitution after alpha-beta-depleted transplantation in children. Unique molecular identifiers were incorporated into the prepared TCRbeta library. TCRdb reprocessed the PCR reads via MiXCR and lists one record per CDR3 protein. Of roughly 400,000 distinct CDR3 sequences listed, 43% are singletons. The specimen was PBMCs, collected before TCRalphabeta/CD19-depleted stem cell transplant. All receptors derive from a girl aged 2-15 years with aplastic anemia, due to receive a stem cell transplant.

This CDR3 is CASSQDEVGREKLFF. CDR3 nucleotide sequence: TGCGCCAGCAGCCAAGATGAGGTGGGGAGGGAAAAACTGTTTTTT. The V call is TRBV4-1, the J call TRBJ1-4; D uncertain. Trimming stripped 0 bases from V and 8 bases from J, with 13 bases between. This CDR3 contains 15 residues. Germline V gives CDR1 MGHRA, CDR2 YSYEKL.

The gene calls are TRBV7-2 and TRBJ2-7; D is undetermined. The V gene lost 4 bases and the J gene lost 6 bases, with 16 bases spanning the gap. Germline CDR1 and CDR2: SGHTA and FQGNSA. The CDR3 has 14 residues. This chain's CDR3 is CASSYDQWAFEQYF. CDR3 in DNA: TGTGCCAGCAGCTATGACCAATGGGCGTTCGAGCAGTACTTC.

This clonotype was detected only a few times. CDR3 sequence: CASSVNLAGELFF. CDR3 nucleotide sequence: TGTGCCAGCAGCGTAAATTTGGCCGGGGAGCTGTTTTTT. The rearrangement uses TRBV7-2 and TRBJ2-2; D is unresolved. Germline loops: CDR1 SGHTA, CDR2 FQGNSA. This CDR3 comprises 13 residues. V shed 5 bases and J shed 6 bases, with 10 bases lying between them.

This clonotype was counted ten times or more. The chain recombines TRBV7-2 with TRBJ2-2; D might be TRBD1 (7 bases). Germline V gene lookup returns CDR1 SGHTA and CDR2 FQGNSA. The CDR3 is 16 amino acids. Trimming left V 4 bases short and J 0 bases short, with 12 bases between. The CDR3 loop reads CASSSQGGANTGELFF. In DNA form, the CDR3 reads TGTGCCAGCAGCTCCCAGGGGGGCGCGAACACCGGGGAGCTGTTTTTT. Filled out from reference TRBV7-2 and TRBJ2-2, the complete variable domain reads GAGVSQSPSNKVTEKGKDVELRCDPISGHTALYWYRQSLGQGLEFLIYFQGNSAPDKSGLPSDRFSAERTGGSVSTLTIQRTQQEDSAVYLCASSSQGGANTGELFFGEGSRLTVL.

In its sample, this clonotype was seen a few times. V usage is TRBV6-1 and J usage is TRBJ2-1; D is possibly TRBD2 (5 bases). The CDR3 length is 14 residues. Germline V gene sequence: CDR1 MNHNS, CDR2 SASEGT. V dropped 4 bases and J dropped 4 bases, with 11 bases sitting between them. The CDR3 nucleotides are TGTGCCAGCAGTGTGGACCGGGAATACAATGAGCAGTTCTTC. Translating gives CASSVDREYNEQFF.

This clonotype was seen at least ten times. Written as DNA, the CDR3 is TGTGCCAGCAGCGCTATCCCAACTAGCGGGAGCTCCTACGAGCAGTACTTC. Translated, it gives CASSAIPTSGSSYEQYF. This chain joins TRBV7-9 and TRBJ2-7, with 11 bases fitting TRBD2. V shed 5 bases and J 0 bases; nucleotides not matched to a gene: 9. Germline V gene sequence: CDR1 SEHNR, CDR2 FQNEAQ (reference sequence). This CDR3 has 17 amino acids.

The CDR3 here is CAWSGDQTGDYNEQFF. The CDR3 DNA follows: TGTGCCTGGAGTGGGGACCAGACAGGGGACTACAATGAGCAGTTCTTC. The rearrangement uses TRBV30 and TRBJ2-1, with 8 bases lining up with TRBD1. The germline CDR1 and CDR2 sequences are GTSNPN and SVGIG (reference sequence). Germline trimming cut 1 base from V and 3 bases from J; bases unmatched to any gene: 8. The CDR3 runs 16 residues.

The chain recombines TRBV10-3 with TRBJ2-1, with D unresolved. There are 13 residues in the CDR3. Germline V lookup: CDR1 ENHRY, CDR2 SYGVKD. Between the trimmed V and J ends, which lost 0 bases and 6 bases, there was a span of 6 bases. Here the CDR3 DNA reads TGTGCCATCAGTGAGTCGGCGAGCAATGAGCAGTTCTTC. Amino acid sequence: CAISESASNEQFF.

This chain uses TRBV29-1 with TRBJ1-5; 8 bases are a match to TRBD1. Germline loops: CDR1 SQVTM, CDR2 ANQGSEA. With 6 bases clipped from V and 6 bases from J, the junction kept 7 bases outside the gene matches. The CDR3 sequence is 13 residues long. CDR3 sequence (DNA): TGCAGCGTCCAAGCAGGGGGCGGTCAGCCCCAGCATTTT. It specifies CSVQAGGGQPQHF.

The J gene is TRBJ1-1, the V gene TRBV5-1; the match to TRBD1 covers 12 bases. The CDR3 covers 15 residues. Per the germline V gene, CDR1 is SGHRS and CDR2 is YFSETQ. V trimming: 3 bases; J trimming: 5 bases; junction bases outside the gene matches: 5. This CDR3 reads CASSWDRGLRTEAFF. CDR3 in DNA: TGCGCCAGCAGCTGGGACAGGGGGCTCCGGACTGAAGCTTTCTTT.

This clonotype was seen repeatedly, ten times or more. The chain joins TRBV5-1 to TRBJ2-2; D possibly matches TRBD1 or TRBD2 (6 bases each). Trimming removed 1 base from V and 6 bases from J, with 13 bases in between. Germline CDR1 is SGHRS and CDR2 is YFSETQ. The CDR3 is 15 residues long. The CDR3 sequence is CASSLSGALAGELFF. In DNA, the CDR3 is TGCGCCAGCAGCTTGTCGGGGGCGTTGGCCGGGGAGCTGTTTTTT. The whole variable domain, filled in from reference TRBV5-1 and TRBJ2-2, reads KAGVTQTPRYLIKTRGQQVTLSCSPISGHRSVSWYQQTPGQGLQFLFEYFSETQRNKGNFPGRFSGRQFSNSRSEMNVSTLELGDSALYLCASSLSGALAGELFFGEGSRLTVL.

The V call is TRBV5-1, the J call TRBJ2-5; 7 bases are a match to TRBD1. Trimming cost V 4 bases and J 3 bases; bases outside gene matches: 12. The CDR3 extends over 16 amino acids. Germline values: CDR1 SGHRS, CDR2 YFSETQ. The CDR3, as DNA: TGCGCCAGCAGCACCACAGGGGCCGGGGCGAAAGAGACCCAGTACTTC. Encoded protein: CASSTTGAGAKETQYF.

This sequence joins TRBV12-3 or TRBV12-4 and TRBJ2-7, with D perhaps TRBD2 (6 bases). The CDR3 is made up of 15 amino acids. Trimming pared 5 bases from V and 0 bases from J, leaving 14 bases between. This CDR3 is CASSPTGTRSYEQYF. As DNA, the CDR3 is TGTGCCAGCAGTCCAACCGGGACTCGCTCCTACGAGCAGTACTTC.

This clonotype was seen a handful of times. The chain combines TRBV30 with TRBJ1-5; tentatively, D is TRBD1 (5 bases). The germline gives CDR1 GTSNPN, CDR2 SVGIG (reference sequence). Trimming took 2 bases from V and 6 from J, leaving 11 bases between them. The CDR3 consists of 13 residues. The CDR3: CAWSQKGSQPQHF. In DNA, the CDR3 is TGTGCCTGGAGTCAAAAGGGGTCTCAGCCCCAGCATTTT.

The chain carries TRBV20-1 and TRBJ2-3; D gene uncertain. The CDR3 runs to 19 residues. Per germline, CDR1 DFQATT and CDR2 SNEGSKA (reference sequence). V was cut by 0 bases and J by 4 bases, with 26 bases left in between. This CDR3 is CSARDSKRLIEGVADTQYF. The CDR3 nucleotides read TGCAGTGCTAGAGATAGTAAGCGACTCATAGAAGGTGTCGCAGATACGCAGTATTTT.

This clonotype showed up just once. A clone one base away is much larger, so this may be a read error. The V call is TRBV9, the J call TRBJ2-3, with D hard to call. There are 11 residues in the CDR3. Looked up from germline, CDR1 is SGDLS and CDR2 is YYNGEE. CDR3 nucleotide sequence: TGTGCCAGCAGCGTAGAAGATACGCAGTGTTTT. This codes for CASSVEDTQCF.

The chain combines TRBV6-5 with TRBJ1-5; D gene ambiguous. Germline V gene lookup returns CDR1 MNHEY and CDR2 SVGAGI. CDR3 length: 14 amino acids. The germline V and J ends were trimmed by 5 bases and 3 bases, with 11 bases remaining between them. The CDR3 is CASSTSGTNQPQHF. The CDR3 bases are TGTGCCAGCAGTACTTCAGGAACCAATCAGCCCCAGCATTTT.

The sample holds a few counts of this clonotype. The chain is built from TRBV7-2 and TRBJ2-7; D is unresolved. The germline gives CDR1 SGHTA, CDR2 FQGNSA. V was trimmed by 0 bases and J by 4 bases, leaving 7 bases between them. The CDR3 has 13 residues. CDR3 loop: CASSLAYRYEQYF. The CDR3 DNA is TGTGCCAGCAGCTTAGCGTACAGATACGAGCAGTACTTC.

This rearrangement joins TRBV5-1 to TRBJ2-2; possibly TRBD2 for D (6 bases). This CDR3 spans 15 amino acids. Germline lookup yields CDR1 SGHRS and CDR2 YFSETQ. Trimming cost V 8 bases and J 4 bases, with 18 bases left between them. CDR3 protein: CASGTWRGSTGELFF. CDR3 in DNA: TGCGCCAGTGGGACGTGGAGGGGATCCACCGGGGAGCTGTTTTTT.

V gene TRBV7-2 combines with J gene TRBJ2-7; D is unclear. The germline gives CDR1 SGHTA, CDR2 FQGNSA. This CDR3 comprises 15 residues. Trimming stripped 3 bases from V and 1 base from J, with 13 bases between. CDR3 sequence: CASSFGRDLSYEQYF. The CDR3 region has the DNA TGTGCCAGCAGCTTTGGTCGAGACTTATCCTACGAGCAGTACTTC.

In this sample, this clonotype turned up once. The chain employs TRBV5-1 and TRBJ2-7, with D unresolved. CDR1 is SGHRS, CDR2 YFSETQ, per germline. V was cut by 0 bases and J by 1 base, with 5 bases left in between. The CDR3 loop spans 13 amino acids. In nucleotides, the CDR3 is TGCGCCAGCAGCTTGGTAACTTCCTACGAGCAGTACTTC. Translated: CASSLVTSYEQYF.

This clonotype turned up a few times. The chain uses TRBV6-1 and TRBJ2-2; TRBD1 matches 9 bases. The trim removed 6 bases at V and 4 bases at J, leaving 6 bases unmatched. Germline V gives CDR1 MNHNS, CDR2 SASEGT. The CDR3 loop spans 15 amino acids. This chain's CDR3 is CASRKTGGGTGELFF. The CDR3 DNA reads TGTGCCAGCAGAAAGACAGGGGGGGGCACCGGGGAGCTGTTTTTT.

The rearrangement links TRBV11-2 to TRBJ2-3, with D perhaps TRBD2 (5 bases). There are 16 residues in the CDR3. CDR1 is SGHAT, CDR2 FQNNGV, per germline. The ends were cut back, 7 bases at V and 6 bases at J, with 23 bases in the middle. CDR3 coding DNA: TGTGCCAGCACCCATCTGACGGAGACCCGGGATGATACGCAGTATTTT. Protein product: CASTHLTETRDDTQYF.

CDR3 protein: CASSTLASRTDTQYF. As DNA, the CDR3 is TGTGCCAGCAGCACCCTTGCTAGCCGCACAGATACGCAGTATTTT. This chain links TRBV7-2 with TRBJ2-3; perhaps TRBD2 as D (5 bases). V lost 5 bases, J lost 1 base, and 13 bases lay in between. Germline-derived CDR1 and CDR2 are SGHTA and FQGNSA. The CDR3 has 15 residues. Drawing the rest from reference TRBV7-2 and TRBJ2-3, the complete variable domain is GAGVSQSPSNKVTEKGKDVELRCDPISGHTALYWYRQSLGQGLEFLIYFQGNSAPDKSGLPSDRFSAERTGGSVSTLTIQRTQQEDSAVYLCASSTLASRTDTQYFGPGTRLTVL.

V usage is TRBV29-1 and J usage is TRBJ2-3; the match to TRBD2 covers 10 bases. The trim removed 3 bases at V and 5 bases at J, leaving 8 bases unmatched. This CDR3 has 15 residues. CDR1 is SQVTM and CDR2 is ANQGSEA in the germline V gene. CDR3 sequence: CSVDFEREGLDTQYF. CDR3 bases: TGCAGCGTTGATTTTGAGCGGGAGGGCCTAGATACGCAGTATTTT.

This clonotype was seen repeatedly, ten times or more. In DNA, the CDR3 is TGTGCCAGCACGCAGGGGGCGAACACTGAAGCTTTCTTT. It translates to CASTQGANTEAFF. This sequence joins TRBV18 and TRBJ1-1; 8 nucleotides agree with TRBD1. The CDR3 contains 13 residues. The germline V gene encodes CDR1 KGHSH and CDR2 LQKENI. J gave up 1 base and V 8 bases, and 3 bases lay outside the gene matches.

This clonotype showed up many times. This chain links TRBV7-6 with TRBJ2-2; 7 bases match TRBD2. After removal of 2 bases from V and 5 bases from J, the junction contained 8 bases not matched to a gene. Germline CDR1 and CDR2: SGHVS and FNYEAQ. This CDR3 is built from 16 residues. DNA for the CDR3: TGTGCCAGCAGCTTAAAGAAACTAGCGCTTACCGGGGAGCTGTTTTTT. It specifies CASSLKKLALTGELFF. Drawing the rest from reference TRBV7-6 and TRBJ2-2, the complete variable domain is GAGVSQSPRYKVTKRGQDVALRCDPISGHVSLYWYRQALGQGPEFLTYFNYEAQQDKSGLPNDRFSAERPEGSISTLTIQRTEQRDSAMYRCASSLKKLALTGELFFGEGSRLTVL.